This entry features one T cell receptor beta chain sequence. Per the authors' pipeline: Reference gene primers were amplified, and this amplification served to estimate nucleated cell counts. Here immunoSEQ multiplex PCR was the method, and the copy in TCRdb shows in-frame clones only, minus some. The V and J calls and clone size were taken over from that table, and D and trimming were inferred from the DNA. This sample has 65,000 to 85,000 clones; 80% to 90% occur once, and the top ten carry 18%. The V end lost 5 bases, the J end lost 7 bases, and 15 bases lay between the germline ends. The CDR3 consists of 13 residues. The sample belongs to a study of blood T cell repertoires in COVID-19.

The gene calls are TRBV12-3 or TRBV12-4 and TRBJ2-7; possible D gene TRBD2, 6 bases. The clonotype was recovered from a woman aged 55-69 years with acute or convalescent COVID-19. Sample: peripheral blood. The CDR3 sequence: CASSGSGLGEQYV. The CDR3 DNA sequence: TGTGCCAGCAGTGGTAGCGGATTGGGAGAGCAGTACGTC.